This note documents a single T cell receptor (beta chain) sequence. Generated by immunoSEQ multiplex PCR, the TCRdb table keeps only in-frame clones and is missing some. The sample consists of around 65,000 clones, 88% of them appearing once. The data originate from a study of PD-1 blockade in classical Hodgkin lymphoma. Study background: Patients were treated with nivolumab at 3 mg/kg, and this was given intravenously every 2 weeks.

The CDR3 extends over 16 amino acids. The V end lost 4 bases, the J end lost 1 base, and 16 bases lay between the germline ends. Germline CDR1 and CDR2: SGHRS and YFSETQ. Every one of the patients relapsed after autologous stem cell transplantation (brentuximab vedotin exposure was variable). V gene TRBV5-1 combines with J gene TRBJ2-3; D might be TRBD2 (6 bases). Sequencing used peripheral blood mononuclear cells (PBMCs), obtained at baseline. This TCR was recovered from a human donor with classical Hodgkin lymphoma. The CDR3 DNA is TGCGCCAGCAGCCTGGTGGGGACTGATCGCACAGATACGCAGTATTTT. Its protein is CASSLVGTDRTDTQYF.